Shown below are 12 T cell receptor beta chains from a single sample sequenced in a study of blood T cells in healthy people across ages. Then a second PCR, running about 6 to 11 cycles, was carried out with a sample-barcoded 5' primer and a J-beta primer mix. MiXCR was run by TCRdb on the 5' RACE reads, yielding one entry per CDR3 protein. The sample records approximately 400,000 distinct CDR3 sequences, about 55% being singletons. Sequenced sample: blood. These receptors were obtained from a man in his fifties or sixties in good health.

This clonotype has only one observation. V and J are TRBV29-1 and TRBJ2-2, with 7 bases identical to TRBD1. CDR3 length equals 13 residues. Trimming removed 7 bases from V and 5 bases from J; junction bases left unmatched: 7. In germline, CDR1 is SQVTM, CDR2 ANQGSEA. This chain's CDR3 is CSARDSSTGELFF. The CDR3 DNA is TGCAGCGCTCGGGACAGCAGTACCGGGGAGCTGTTTTTT.

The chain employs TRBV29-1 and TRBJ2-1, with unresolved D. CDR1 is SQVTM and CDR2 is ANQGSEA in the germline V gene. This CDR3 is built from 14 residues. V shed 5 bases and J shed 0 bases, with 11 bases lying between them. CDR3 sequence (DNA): TGCAGCGTTAGTCACCTGATCTCCTACAATGAGCAGTTCTTC. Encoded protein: CSVSHLISYNEQFF.

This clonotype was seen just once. For the CDR3, the DNA is TGTGCCAGCAGCCAAGGGGGAGGGCAGTTGATGGCCTACGAGCAGTACTTC. Protein: CASSQGGGQLMAYEQYF. The J gene is TRBJ2-7, the V gene TRBV14, with TRBD2 identical over 7 bases. Germline-derived CDR1 and CDR2 are SGHDN and FVKESK. CDR3 length: 17 amino acids. V was clipped by 1 base and J by 2 bases; unmatched bases: 11.

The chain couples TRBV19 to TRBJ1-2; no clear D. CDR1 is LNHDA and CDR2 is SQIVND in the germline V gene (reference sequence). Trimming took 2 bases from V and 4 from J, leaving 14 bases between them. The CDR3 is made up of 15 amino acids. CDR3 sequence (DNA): TGTGCCAGTAGTATACGTGGGCCGGCCCTCTATGGCTACACCTTC. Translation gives CASSIRGPALYGYTF.

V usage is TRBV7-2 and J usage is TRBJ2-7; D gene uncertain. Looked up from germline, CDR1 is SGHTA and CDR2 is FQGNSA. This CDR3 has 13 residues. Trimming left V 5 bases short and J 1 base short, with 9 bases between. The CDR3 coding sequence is TGTGCCAGCAGCGTTAGGCAGTCCTACGAGCAGTACTTC. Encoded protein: CASSVRQSYEQYF.

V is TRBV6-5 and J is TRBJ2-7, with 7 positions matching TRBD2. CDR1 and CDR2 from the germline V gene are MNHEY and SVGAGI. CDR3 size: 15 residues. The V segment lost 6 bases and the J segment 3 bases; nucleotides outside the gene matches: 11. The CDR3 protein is CASRRVWEGLYEQYF. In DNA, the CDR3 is TGTGCCAGCAGGCGAGTCTGGGAGGGCCTCTACGAGCAGTACTTC.

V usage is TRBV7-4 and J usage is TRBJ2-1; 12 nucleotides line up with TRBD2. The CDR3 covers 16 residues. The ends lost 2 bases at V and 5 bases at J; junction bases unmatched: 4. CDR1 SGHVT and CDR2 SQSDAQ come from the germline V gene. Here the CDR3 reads CASSLIGLAGHNEQFF. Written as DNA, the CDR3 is TGTGCCAGCAGCTTAATAGGACTAGCGGGGCACAATGAGCAGTTCTTC.

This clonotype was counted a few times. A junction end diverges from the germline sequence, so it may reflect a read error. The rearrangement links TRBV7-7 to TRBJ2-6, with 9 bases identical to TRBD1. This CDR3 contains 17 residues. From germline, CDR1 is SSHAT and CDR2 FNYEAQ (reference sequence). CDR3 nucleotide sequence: TGTGCTAGCAGCGTAACCGGGACAGGGAGCGGGGCCAACGTCCTGACTTTC. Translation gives CASSVTGTGSGANVLTF.

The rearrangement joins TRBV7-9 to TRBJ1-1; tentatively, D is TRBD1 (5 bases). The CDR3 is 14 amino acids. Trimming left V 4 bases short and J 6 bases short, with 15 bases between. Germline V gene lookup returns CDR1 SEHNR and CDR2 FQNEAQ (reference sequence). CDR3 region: CASSSPPGTAEAFF. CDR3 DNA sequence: TGTGCCAGCAGCTCCCCCCCGGGGACGGCTGAAGCTTTCTTT.

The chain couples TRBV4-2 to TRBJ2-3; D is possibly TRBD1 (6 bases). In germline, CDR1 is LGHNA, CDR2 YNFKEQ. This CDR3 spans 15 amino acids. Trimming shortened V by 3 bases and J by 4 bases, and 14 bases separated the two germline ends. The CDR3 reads CASSQSQGTADTQYF. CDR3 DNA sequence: TGTGCCAGCAGCCAGTCACAGGGAACCGCAGATACGCAGTATTTT.

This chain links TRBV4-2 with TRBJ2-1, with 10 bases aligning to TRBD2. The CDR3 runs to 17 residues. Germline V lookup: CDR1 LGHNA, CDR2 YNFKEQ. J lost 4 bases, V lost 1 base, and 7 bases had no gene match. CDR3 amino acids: CASSQGTSGHSYNEQFF. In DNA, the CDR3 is TGTGCCAGCAGCCAAGGGACTAGCGGACACTCTTACAATGAGCAGTTCTTC.

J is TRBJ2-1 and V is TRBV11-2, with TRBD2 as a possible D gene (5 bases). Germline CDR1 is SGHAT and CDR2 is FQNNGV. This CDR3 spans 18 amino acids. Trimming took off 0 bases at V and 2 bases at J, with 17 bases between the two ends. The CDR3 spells CASSLDGRVIVAYNEQFF. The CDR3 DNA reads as TGTGCCAGCAGCTTAGATGGGAGAGTTATCGTGGCCTACAATGAGCAGTTCTTC.